The 18 T cell receptor beta chains below all came from one sample that was sequenced in a study of T cells in Graves' hyperthyroidism and ophthalmopathy. RNA transcripts provided the source from which TCR beta CDR3 regions were amplified. The primer set for the first-round RT-PCR of the TCR CDR3 was HTBI. TCRdb re-analysed the multiplex PCR reads in MiXCR, keeping a single row per CDR3 protein. The table lists some 420,000 distinct CDR3 sequences, approximately 15% of them singletons. The specimen was blood. The source of these receptors is a young woman with Graves' hyperthyroidism.

This rearrangement joins TRBV7-9 to TRBJ1-4, with D maybe TRBD1 (6 bases). CDR1 and CDR2 (germline): SEHNR, FQNEAQ (reference sequence). Deletions cut 7 bases from V and 4 bases from J, with 13 bases between. CDR3 size: 14 residues. The CDR3, as DNA: TGTGCCAGCATCAAGGACAGTCATAATGAAAAACTGTTTTTT. This codes for CASIKDSHNEKLFF.

The sample holds many counts of this clonotype. The chain is built from TRBV20-1 and TRBJ1-1; 9 bases fit TRBD1. Trimming at V came to 1 base and at J to 4 bases, leaving 4 bases not matched to a gene. The CDR3 is made up of 14 amino acids. The germline CDR1 and CDR2 sequences are DFQATT and SNEGSKA (reference sequence). The CDR3 DNA reads as TGCAGTGCTAGAGGAGGGACAGGGTTCACTGAAGCTTTCTTT. The encoded protein is CSARGGTGFTEAFF.

Many counts were recorded for this clonotype. Here the CDR3 reads CASSVDRNYGYTF. CDR3 nucleotides: TGTGCCAGCAGCGTGGACAGGAACTATGGCTACACCTTC. The chain joins TRBV2 to TRBJ1-2; 7 bases line up with TRBD1. Germline trimming cut 6 bases from V and 2 bases from J; bases unmatched to any gene: 3. CDR3 length: 13 amino acids. The V gene's germline CDR1 is SNHLY and CDR2 FYNNEI.

This clonotype was found a few times. The chain has TRBV5-1 and TRBJ1-5, with TRBD1 matching over 11 bases. The CDR3 is 13 amino acids. Germline CDR1 SGHRS, CDR2 YFSETQ. Trimming took 10 bases from V and 6 from J; bases not matched to a gene: 6. The CDR3 sequence is CAPGQGASQPQHF. In nucleotides, the CDR3 is TGCGCCCCCGGACAGGGGGCGAGTCAGCCCCAGCATTTT.

This clonotype was counted at least ten times. The chain is built from TRBV12-3 or TRBV12-4 and TRBJ2-3; D is undetermined. Trimming shortened V by 3 bases and J by 5 bases, and 12 bases separated the two germline ends. CDR3 length: 14 amino acids. CDR3 sequence (DNA): TGTGCCAGCAGTTTGGTGACCGACTTAGATACGCAGTATTTT. It encodes CASSLVTDLDTQYF.

This clonotype was seen at least ten times. V and J are TRBV20-1 and TRBJ2-5; D remains ambiguous. Germline V gene data show CDR1 as DFQATT and CDR2 as SNEGSKA (reference sequence). V was cut by 3 bases and J by 1 base, with 15 bases left in between. The CDR3 is 15 amino acids. CDR3 sequence (DNA): TGCAGTGCTAGTCACTTAGGCAACCCCCAAGAGACCCAGTACTTC. It yields the protein CSASHLGNPQETQYF.

This clonotype was observed many times. The chain combines TRBV19 with TRBJ2-7, with D unclear. This CDR3 spans 14 amino acids. The germline CDR1 and CDR2 sequences are LNHDA and SQIVND (reference sequence). Trimming took 3 bases from V and 0 from J, leaving 9 bases between them. The CDR3 is CASSMYASSYEQYF. For the CDR3, the DNA is TGTGCCAGTAGTATGTACGCCAGCTCCTACGAGCAGTACTTC.

This clonotype has at least ten counts. The rearrangement joins TRBV5-1 to TRBJ1-1; no definite D call. In germline, CDR1 is SGHRS, CDR2 YFSETQ. This CDR3 has 13 amino acids. V lost 6 bases and J lost 0, with 9 bases in between. DNA of the CDR3: TGCGCCAGCAAGGAACTTCTGAACACTGAAGCTTTCTTT. This codes for CASKELLNTEAFF. Full variable domain (remainder filled in from reference TRBV5-1 and TRBJ1-1): KAGVTQTPRYLIKTRGQQVTLSCSPISGHRSVSWYQQTPGQGLQFLFEYFSETQRNKGNFPGRFSGRQFSNSRSEMNVSTLELGDSALYLCASKELLNTEAFFGQGTRLTVV.

The chain has TRBV25-1 and TRBJ2-3; D remains unclear. The CDR3 length is 17 residues. Germline V gene lookup returns CDR1 MGHDK and CDR2 SYGVNS. Trimming left V 6 bases short and J 0 bases short, with 19 bases between. The CDR3 region has the DNA TGTGCCAGCAGCGGGTCAAGGGCGGAGACGAGCACAGATACGCAGTATTTT. Translation: CASSGSRAETSTDTQYF.

This clonotype was counted ten times or more. The chain carries TRBV12-3 or TRBV12-4 and TRBJ1-2; 9 bases agree with TRBD1. Germline trimming cut 5 bases from V and 6 bases from J; bases unmatched to any gene: 7. CDR3 length: 14 residues. CDR3 residues: CASSEQGAPHGYTF. CDR3 nucleotide sequence: TGTGCCAGCAGTGAACAGGGGGCGCCGCATGGCTACACCTTC.

The chain has TRBV7-2 and TRBJ2-3, with 9 bases that match TRBD2. The germline V gene encodes CDR1 SGHTA and CDR2 FQGNSA. This CDR3 region has 18 residues. The V gene end was trimmed by 1 base and the J gene end by 2 bases; junction bases not matched to a gene: 10. CDR3 sequence: CASSLDRGSGSLTDTQYF. As DNA, the CDR3 is TGTGCCAGCAGCTTAGATCGCGGTAGCGGGAGTCTCACAGATACGCAGTATTTT.

CDR3 in DNA: TGTGCCACCAGCAGAGGAAACGGGGAGCTGTTTTTT. Protein sequence: CATSRGNGELFF. The rearrangement links TRBV15 to TRBJ2-2; D gene ambiguous. Germline CDR1 is LNHNV and CDR2 is YYDKDF (reference sequence). The length of the CDR3 is 12 residues. V dropped 1 base and J dropped 7 bases, with 4 bases sitting between them.

This chain links TRBV20-1 with TRBJ2-1; 7 nucleotides line up with TRBD2. CDR1 and CDR2 from the germline V gene are DFQATT and SNEGSKA (reference sequence). With 7 bases clipped from V and 0 bases from J, the junction kept 12 bases outside the gene matches. The CDR3 extends over 16 amino acids. The CDR3 is CSVKGLRGSSYNEQFF. The CDR3 DNA sequence: TGCAGTGTCAAGGGGTTGCGGGGGAGCTCCTACAATGAGCAGTTCTTC.

This clonotype was found once. A clone one base away is much larger, so this may be a read error. The chain recombines TRBV3-1 with TRBJ1-2; tentatively, D is TRBD1 (6 bases). This CDR3 region has 15 residues. Germline V gene lookup returns CDR1 LGHDT and CDR2 YNNKEL (reference sequence). V gave up 4 bases and J gave up 8 bases, with 20 bases separating them. CDR3 in DNA: TGTGCCAGCAGCCGCAGGACAGAGGCTTGGGGGGGCTACACCTTC. This encodes CASSRRTEAWGGYTF. Filled out from reference TRBV3-1 and TRBJ1-2, the complete variable domain reads DTAVSQTPKYLVTQMGNDKSIKCEQNLGHDTMYWYKQDSKKFLKIMFSYNNKELIINETVPNRFSPKSPDKAHLNLHINSLELGDSAVYFCASSRRTEAWGGYTFGSGTRLTVV.

This clonotype was observed at least ten times. The chain is built from TRBV20-1 and TRBJ1-3; D is possibly TRBD1 (6 bases). The V end was cut by 3 bases, the J end by 3 bases, with 18 bases between. The germline V gene has CDR1 DFQATT and CDR2 SNEGSKA (reference sequence). The CDR3 sequence is 16 residues long. The CDR3 DNA is TGCAGTGCTAGGCCACGGACAGCCTACGATGGAAACACCATATATTTT. This translates into CSARPRTAYDGNTIYF.

This clonotype was detected only a few times. The rearrangement uses TRBV2 and TRBJ2-2; D possibly corresponds to TRBD1 (5 bases). The V gene's germline CDR1 is SNHLY and CDR2 FYNNEI. This CDR3 contains 15 residues. V was shortened by 6 bases and J by 2 bases, with 13 bases between the two germline ends. CDR3 sequence reads: CASSDTGDNTGELFF. In DNA, the CDR3 is TGTGCCAGCAGCGATACAGGTGATAACACCGGGGAGCTGTTTTTT.

This clonotype was counted at least ten times. The rearrangement joins TRBV12-3 or TRBV12-4 to TRBJ2-1, with 7 bases identical to TRBD1. This CDR3 spans 14 amino acids. Losses at the gene ends were 2 bases for V and 8 bases for J; bases not matched to a gene: 6. For the CDR3, the DNA is TGTGCCAGCAGTTTATGGGCCCAGGGGGATGAGCAGTTCTTC. This gives the protein CASSLWAQGDEQFF.

This clonotype was seen repeatedly, ten times or more. The J gene is TRBJ1-1, the V gene TRBV18, with a possible D match to TRBD1 (5 bases). Germline V gene data show CDR1 as KGHSH and CDR2 as LQKENI. The CDR3 extends over 16 amino acids. Trimming removed 3 bases from V and 0 bases from J, with 14 bases in between. For the CDR3, the DNA is TGTGCCAGCTCACCGAAGGCGACAGCAATGAACACTGAAGCTTTCTTT. It translates to CASSPKATAMNTEAFF.